The 32 T cell receptor beta chains below all came from one sample that was sequenced in a study of blood T cells in healthy people across ages. For the second PCR, which ran for about 7 to 11 cycles, a sample-barcoded 5' primer and a J-beta primer mix were used. TCRdb ran MiXCR on the 5' RACE reads and lists one entry per CDR3 protein. The sample includes about 1.4 million distinct CDR3 sequences, 59% of them seen just once. Material: blood. These receptors were taken from a man younger than 35 in good health.

This clonotype was detected a few times. The chain joins TRBV6-5 to TRBJ2-6; D not certain. The germline CDR1 and CDR2 sequences are MNHEY and SVGAGI. Trimming took 4 bases from V and 4 from J, leaving 11 bases between them. The CDR3 is 15 residues long. The CDR3 DNA reads TGTGCCAGCAGTTCATTCCACGTGGGGGCCAACGTCCTGACTTTC. Its protein is CASSSFHVGANVLTF.

J is TRBJ1-2 and V is TRBV5-1; tentatively, D is TRBD1 (6 bases). Trimming cost V 4 bases and J 5 bases, with 18 bases left between them. There are 15 residues in the CDR3. Germline CDR1 and CDR2: SGHRS and YFSETQ. The CDR3: CASSQDRINTYGYTF. The CDR3 DNA reads TGCGCCAGCAGCCAAGACAGGATAAATACATATGGCTACACCTTC.

The chain is built from TRBV3-1 and TRBJ2-5, with D possibly TRBD2 on 5 matching bases. The assigned J gene may be wrong: the sequence end matches TRBJ2-7 better. The germline V gene has CDR1 LGHDT and CDR2 YNNKEL (reference sequence). The length of the CDR3 is 16 residues. The CDR3 spells CASCSGLKAPLDEQYF. The DNA of the CDR3 is TGTGCCAGCTGCTCAGGACTTAAAGCTCCACTAGACGAGCAGTACTTC.

CDR3 protein: CASSSIEGREFF. The CDR3 DNA is TGTGCCAGCAGTTCGATCGAGGGAAGGGAGTTCTTC. This chain links TRBV12-3 or TRBV12-4 with TRBJ2-1; tentative D call: TRBD2 (5 bases). Trimming removed 4 bases at V and 14 bases at J, with 15 bases between. CDR3 length equals 12 residues.

The chain has TRBV12-3 or TRBV12-4 and TRBJ2-1; maybe TRBD2 (6 bases). CDR3 length equals 14 residues. V was pared by 6 bases and J by 4 bases, with 13 bases between. The CDR3 protein is CASSPGLPYNEQFF. The CDR3 DNA is TGTGCCAGCAGCCCGGGACTGCCTTACAATGAGCAGTTCTTC.

This chain joins TRBV29-1 and TRBJ2-5, with no clear D. The CDR3 runs to 13 residues. Per germline, CDR1 SQVTM and CDR2 ANQGSEA. V was trimmed by 4 bases and J by 1 base, leaving 10 bases between them. The CDR3, as DNA: TGCAGCGTTGGACCGCTCACCCAAGAGACCCAGTACTTC. Amino acids: CSVGPLTQETQYF.

The chain has TRBV20-1 and TRBJ2-5, with a possible D match to TRBD1 (5 bases). Trimming stripped 1 base from V and 5 bases from J, with 17 bases between. CDR3 length: 15 amino acids. Per the germline V gene, CDR1 is DFQATT and CDR2 is SNEGSKA (reference sequence). The CDR3 sequence: CSARGGAVEWETQYF. CDR3 DNA sequence: TGCAGTGCTAGAGGGGGCGCGGTGGAATGGGAGACCCAGTACTTC.

This clonotype was seen only once. A much bigger clone sits one base away, suggesting this may be a read error. The chain employs TRBV27 and TRBJ2-1, with no clear D. CDR3 length: 13 residues. The V gene's germline CDR1 is MNHEY and CDR2 SMNVEV (reference sequence). Trimming cost V 3 bases and J 1 base, with 4 bases left between them. The CDR3: CASSFESYNEQFF. In nucleotides, the CDR3 is TGTGCCAGCAGTTTCGAATCCTACAATGAGCAGTTCTTC.

The J gene is TRBJ2-5, the V gene TRBV4-1; D is undetermined. The DNA end favors TRBJ2-1, so the J call may be wrong. Germline V CDR1 and CDR2: MGHRA, YSYEKL. The CDR3 consists of 14 residues. The DNA for the CDR3 is TGCGCCAGCAGCCACCAGCTGGTGGATTTGGAGCAGTTCTTC. Translated, it gives CASSHQLVDLEQFF.

V usage is TRBV7-2 and J usage is TRBJ1-3; D is possibly TRBD1 (5 bases). Germline CDR1 and CDR2: SGHTA and FQGNSA. This CDR3 has 17 residues. Trimming took off 2 bases at V and 4 bases at J, with 18 bases between the two ends. In DNA, the CDR3 is TGTGCCAGCAGCTTAATCGGCAGGGCCTTCTCGGGAAACACCATATATTTT. Its translation: CASSLIGRAFSGNTIYF.

In this sample, this clonotype turned up a few times. The V gene is TRBV29-1, the J gene TRBJ2-5; 9 nucleotides agree with TRBD2. Losses at the gene ends were 2 bases for V and 4 bases for J; bases not matched to a gene: 5. This CDR3 is built from 14 residues. Germline V lookup: CDR1 SQVTM, CDR2 ANQGSEA. The CDR3 DNA sequence: TGCAGCGTTGAACTAGCGGGGTTCGGAGAGACCCAGTACTTC. Translating gives CSVELAGFGETQYF.

This clonotype was counted a few times. The V and J genes are TRBV5-5 and TRBJ2-4; D ambiguous. Germline V gene lookup returns CDR1 SGHKS and CDR2 YYEKEE (reference sequence). The V gene lost 3 bases and the J gene lost 6 bases, with 16 bases spanning the gap. The CDR3 consists of 15 residues. The CDR3 sequence is CASSSVRYLGNIQYF. CDR3 bases: TGTGCCAGCAGCTCTGTTCGATATCTAGGAAACATTCAGTACTTC.

This chain connects TRBV3-1 to TRBJ2-2; D not resolved. Germline assignment: CDR1 LGHDT and CDR2 YNNKEL (reference sequence). The CDR3 is made up of 14 amino acids. V was clipped by 6 bases and J by 1 base, with 9 bases between them. The CDR3 DNA is TGTGCCAGCAGGCACGGGCAGAACACCGGGGAGCTGTTTTTT. Translated, it gives CASRHGQNTGELFF.

Ten or more counts support this clonotype. In DNA form, the CDR3 reads TGTGCCAGCAGTCACGCCTACGAGCAGTACTTC. Its protein is CASSHAYEQYF. The V gene is TRBV12-3 or TRBV12-4, the J gene TRBJ2-7; the D is unclear. The CDR3 sequence is 11 residues long. With 5 bases removed from V and 2 bases from J, the gap between germline ends came to 4 bases.

The rearrangement joins TRBV7-2 to TRBJ2-1; 10 nucleotides agree with TRBD2. This CDR3 region has 11 residues. CDR1 and CDR2 from the germline V gene are SGHTA and FQGNSA. The CDR3 nucleotides read TGTTCTAGCGGGAGATCCAATGAGCAGTTCTTC. Protein sequence: CSSGRSNEQFF.

This clonotype was seen a few times. V gene TRBV11-2 combines with J gene TRBJ2-7; D gene unclear. V lost 4 bases and J lost 2, with 12 bases in between. Germline V gives CDR1 SGHAT, CDR2 FQNNGV. The CDR3 is 14 residues long. The CDR3 protein is CASSSVRSPYEQYF. CDR3 nucleotides: TGTGCCAGCAGCTCAGTGAGGTCTCCCTACGAGCAGTACTTC. Based on the CDR3 plus reference TRBV11-2 and TRBJ2-7, the full variable domain is EAGVAQSPRYKIIEKRQSVAFWCNPISGHATLYWYQQILGQGPKLLIQFQNNGVVDDSQLPKDRFSAERLKGVDSTLKIQPAKLEDSAVYLCASSSVRSPYEQYFGPGTRLTVT.

The chain joins TRBV20-1 to TRBJ2-5; the match to TRBD2 covers 9 bases. Gene TRBJ2-7 matches the end of the DNA better, so the J call may be wrong. Per the germline V gene, CDR1 is DFQATT and CDR2 is SNEGSKA (reference sequence). The CDR3 totals 15 residues. CDR3 amino acids: CSARLLAGYSYEQYF. CDR3 nucleotides: TGCAGTGCTAGGTTACTAGCGGGTTACTCCTACGAGCAGTACTTC.

Only a few counts were recorded for this clonotype. The chain uses TRBV7-9 and TRBJ1-4, with a weak D call TRBD1 (6 bases). The CDR3 extends over 19 amino acids. Trimming pared 4 bases from V and 0 bases from J, leaving 21 bases between. Germline CDR1 reads SEHNR; CDR2 reads FQNEAQ (reference sequence). Here the CDR3 reads CASSSGRTAISPTNEKLFF. The CDR3 nucleotides read TGTGCCAGCAGCTCTGGCCGGACAGCGATATCTCCAACTAATGAAAAACTGTTTTTT.

This clonotype has ten or more counts. This chain connects TRBV4-1 to TRBJ2-7, with no clear D. There are 13 residues in the CDR3. V dropped 0 bases and J dropped 2 bases, with 5 bases sitting between them. Germline assignment: CDR1 MGHRA and CDR2 YSYEKL. CDR3 DNA: TGCGCCAGCAGCCAAGACTACACCTACGAGCAGTACTTC. This translates into CASSQDYTYEQYF.

The chain has TRBV11-2 and TRBJ2-5; possibly TRBD1 for D (6 bases). The V gene lost 5 bases and the J gene lost 3 bases, with 10 bases spanning the gap. The CDR3 length is 13 residues. The germline CDR1 and CDR2 sequences are SGHAT and FQNNGV. CDR3 in DNA: TGTGCCAGCAGCAACAGGGTGGAAGAGACCCAGTACTTC. The encoded protein is CASSNRVEETQYF.

This clonotype was observed a single time. The chain combines TRBV29-1 with TRBJ1-3; 10 bases agree with TRBD1. CDR1 is SQVTM and CDR2 is ANQGSEA in the germline V gene. Losses at the gene ends were 4 bases for V and 4 bases for J; bases not matched to a gene: 7. This CDR3 is 15 amino acids long. Written as DNA, the CDR3 is TGCAGCGTTGTACCCGACAGGGGGCAAGGAAACACCATATATTTT. Its protein is CSVVPDRGQGNTIYF.

This clonotype was recorded only once. The rearrangement links TRBV12-3 or TRBV12-4 to TRBJ1-4; unclear D gene. CDR3 length equals 12 residues. Trimming cost V 2 bases and J 9 bases, with 7 bases left between them. This chain's CDR3 is CASSLSDKKLFF. The DNA of the CDR3 is TGTGCCAGCAGTTTAAGTGACAAAAAACTGTTTTTT.

The J gene is TRBJ1-2, the V gene TRBV6-5; 8 nucleotides line up with TRBD1. The length of the CDR3 is 13 residues. With V trimmed by 11 bases and J by 5 bases, 10 bases remained unmatched. The germline CDR1 and CDR2 sequences are MNHEY and SVGAGI. CDR3 sequence: CASNSGGGYGYTF. The CDR3 region has the DNA TGTGCCTCAAACTCAGGGGGCGGTTATGGCTACACCTTC.

This clonotype has only a few counts. The chain combines TRBV18 with TRBJ2-3; 10 nucleotides agree with TRBD2. The CDR3 runs to 16 residues. V was pared by 1 base and J by 3 bases, with 4 bases of the junction left unmatched. Germline V gene data show CDR1 as KGHSH and CDR2 as LQKENI. CDR3 in DNA: TGTGCCAGCTCACCACAAGCGGGGGGGCTTACAGATACGCAGTATTTT. The encoded protein is CASSPQAGGLTDTQYF.

This clonotype showed up just a few times. The V call is TRBV20-1, the J call TRBJ2-7; D is unresolved. The CDR3 has 11 amino acids. The V gene lost 3 bases and the J gene lost 6 bases, with 9 bases spanning the gap. Germline V lookup: CDR1 DFQATT, CDR2 SNEGSKA (reference sequence). The CDR3 region is CSARSFREQYF. CDR3 in DNA: TGCAGTGCTAGGAGTTTTCGCGAGCAGTACTTC.

This clonotype has just one count. The CDR3 bases are TGCAGTGCTAGAGATATCCAATGTGAAGCTTTCTTT. Protein: CSARDIQCEAFF. V gene TRBV20-1 combines with J gene TRBJ1-1; D is undetermined. The length of the CDR3 is 12 residues. Germline V CDR1 and CDR2: DFQATT, SNEGSKA (reference sequence). V was pared by 0 bases and J by 7 bases, with 9 bases between.

The gene calls are TRBV28 and TRBJ2-1, with D tentatively TRBD1 (6 bases). The V gene lost 7 bases and the J gene lost 0 bases, with 10 bases spanning the gap. This CDR3 is built from 14 residues. CDR1 is MDHEN, CDR2 SYDVKM, per germline. The CDR3 sequence is CASNRESSYNEQFF. The CDR3 bases are TGTGCCAGCAACAGGGAGAGCTCCTACAATGAGCAGTTCTTC.

The chain links TRBV2 to TRBJ2-3, with TRBD2 as a possible D gene (6 bases). Germline V CDR1 and CDR2: SNHLY, FYNNEI. Trimming stripped 9 bases from V and 0 bases from J, with 10 bases between. The CDR3 has 13 amino acids. For the CDR3, the DNA is TGTGCCAGATCTAGCGAAAGCACAGATACGCAGTATTTT. It codes for CARSSESTDTQYF.

The CDR3: CASSLMAAGDGYTF. CDR3 sequence (DNA): TGTGCCAGCAGCTTAATGGCGGCCGGAGATGGCTACACCTTC. The chain has TRBV11-2 and TRBJ1-2; D gene uncertain. Germline CDR1 is SGHAT and CDR2 is FQNNGV. The CDR3 covers 14 residues. Trimming removed 2 bases from V and 6 bases from J, with 13 bases in between. The variable domain in full, with the rest retrieved from reference TRBV11-2 and TRBJ1-2, is EAGVAQSPRYKIIEKRQSVAFWCNPISGHATLYWYQQILGQGPKLLIQFQNNGVVDDSQLPKDRFSAERLKGVDSTLKIQPAKLEDSAVYLCASSLMAAGDGYTFGSGTRLTVV.

This clonotype was counted between two and nine times. This chain joins TRBV5-1 and TRBJ2-7; 7 nucleotides match TRBD1. The CDR3 loop spans 13 amino acids. Germline values: CDR1 SGHRS, CDR2 YFSETQ. The junction had 4 bases not matched to a gene; V was cut back by 4 bases and J by 3 bases. CDR3 loop: CASSRDSYYEQYF. DNA for the CDR3: TGCGCCAGCAGCCGGGACAGTTACTACGAGCAGTACTTC.

This sequence joins TRBV20-1 and TRBJ2-7; 8 nucleotides align to TRBD1. The trim removed 4 bases at V and 5 bases at J, leaving 7 bases unmatched. Germline V gene sequence: CDR1 DFQATT, CDR2 SNEGSKA (reference sequence). CDR3 length equals 13 residues. DNA of the CDR3: TGCAGTGCTAACCCAGGACAGGGCGACGAGCAGTACTTC. Translated, it gives CSANPGQGDEQYF.

The J gene is TRBJ1-2, the V gene TRBV18; D remains unclear. Trimming left V 2 bases short and J 8 bases short, with 21 bases between. The CDR3 totals 16 residues. CDR1 KGHSH and CDR2 LQKENI come from the germline V gene. As DNA, the CDR3 is TGTGCCAGCTCACCATCTGGTCGTCGGGTTCCCAGGGGCTACACCTTC. Amino acids: CASSPSGRRVPRGYTF.